This T cell receptor beta chain was sequenced for a study of siplizumab effects on memory and regulatory T cells. In the mixed lymphocyte reaction, cells were cocultured for over 5 days at 37°C. A remark on this clone: Antigen specificity is unknown.

The V gene lost 1 base and the J gene lost 2 bases, with 18 bases spanning the gap. The CDR3 spans 18 residues. In germline, CDR1 is MNHEY, CDR2 SMNVEV (reference sequence). Data came from immunoSEQ multiplex PCR; TCRdb stores just in-frame clones and leaves some out. The sample has just under 20,000 clones, approximately 44% seen once; the top ten hold 6% to 7%. Study conclusions and caveats: Unstimulated subsets contained matches for only a minor fraction of alloreactive clones.

The receptor was isolated from a human donor in good health; the cells came from an allogeneic mixed lymphocyte reaction. Some clones in this sample may be carry-over from other donors' samples. The chain is built from TRBV27 and TRBJ1-3; tentative D call: TRBD1 (6 bases). The sample consisted of CFSE-low (dividing) CD4+ T cells sorted from an allogeneic mixed lymphocyte reaction. The DNA for the CDR3 is TGTGCCAGCAGTTTATACGCGGAACAGGGCACTCCTGGAAACACCATATATTTT. This translates into CASSLYAEQGTPGNTIYF.